These T cell receptor beta chains were read from a single sample in a study of siplizumab effects on memory and regulatory T cells. Produced via immunoSEQ multiplex PCR; TCRdb's table is partial and in-frame only. Of approximately 94,000 clones in the sample, roughly 93% are singletons; the top ten hold 1% to 1.5%. Sequences were obtained from non-Treg CD4+ T cells sorted from blood. The receptors shown here come from a human donor in good health. Each CDR3 is given with its conserved first and last residue. A D gene is named only where the DNA matches it firmly. A row's size may be missing; if present it is once, few, many or a size class.

d_gene	abundance	v_gene	j_gene	CDR3aa	CDR3nt
TRBD2	once	TRBV19	TRBJ2-3	CASKLAGGTDTQYF	TGTGCCAGTAAGTTAGCGGGAGGCACAGATACGCAGTATTTT
NA	NA	TRBV21-1	TRBJ2-7	CASSKVLYEQYF	TGTGCCAGCAGCAAAGTTCTCTACGAGCAGTACTTC
NA	NA	TRBV20-1	TRBJ1-1	CSALGDTEAFF	TGCAGTGCCCTCGGCGACACTGAAGCTTTCTTT
NA	NA	TRBV18	TRBJ2-2	CASSPTAGELFF	TGTGCCAGCTCACCGACCGCCGGGGAGCTGTTTTTT
TRBD1	NA	TRBV7-9	TRBJ1-1	CASSLAGQGSEAFF	TGTGCCAGCAGCTTAGCGGGACAGGGGTCTGAAGCTTTCTTT
NA	NA	TRBV6-5	TRBJ2-7	CASSNQWRENEQYF	TGTGCCAGCAGTAACCAGTGGAGAGAGAACGAGCAGTACTTC
TRBD1	NA	TRBV5-1	TRBJ2-1	CASSFPPRDRGLNEQFF	TGCGCCAGCAGCTTTCCCCCCCGGGACAGGGGGCTGAATGAGCAGTTCTTC
NA	NA	TRBV6-6	TRBJ1-5	CASSYSRNQPQHF	TGTGCCAGCAGTTACTCGAGGAATCAGCCCCAGCATTTT
NA	once	TRBV5-8	TRBJ1-2	CASSPSMSSGNYGYTF	TGTGCCAGCAGCCCCTCCATGAGTTCAGGGAACTATGGCTACACCTTC
TRBD1	NA	TRBV19	TRBJ1-2	CASTLGQGFGYGYTF	TGTGCCAGTACCCTGGGACAGGGGTTTGGCTATGGCTACACCTTC
TRBD2	NA	TRBV28	TRBJ2-3	CASSLRLAGVDTQYF	TGTGCCAGCAGTTTAAGGCTAGCGGGAGTAGATACGCAGTATTTT
TRBD1	NA	TRBV13	TRBJ2-3	CASSPTQGADTDTQYF	TGTGCCAGCAGCCCAACACAGGGGGCGGACACAGATACGCAGTATTTT
NA	once	TRBV5-1	TRBJ2-6	CASSSILTSGANVLTF	TGCGCCAGCAGCTCGATTTTAACCTCTGGGGCCAACGTCCTGACTTTC
NA	once	TRBV11-2	TRBJ2-1	CASSLDRNNEQFF	TGTGCCAGCAGCTTAGATAGAAACAATGAGCAGTTCTTC
NA	NA	TRBV7-3	TRBJ1-1	CASSLTGKMNTEAFF	TGTGCCAGCAGCTTAACGGGGAAGATGAACACTGAAGCTTTCTTT
NA	NA	TRBV5-1	TRBJ2-2	CASSLDTQSNTGELFF	TGCGCCAGCAGCTTGGACACTCAATCGAACACCGGGGAGCTGTTTTTT
NA	NA	TRBV7-8	TRBJ2-7	CASSLALGLTYEQYF	TGTGCCAGCAGCTTAGCGCTCGGGCTGACCTACGAGCAGTACTTC
TRBD1	NA	TRBV30	TRBJ2-4	CAWSAGQVGFQYF	TGTGCCTGGAGTGCGGGACAGGTTGGGTTTCAGTACTTC
NA	NA	TRBV7-3	TRBJ2-5	CASSLQETQYF	TGTGCCAGCAGTTTACAAGAGACCCAGTACTTC
NA	NA	TRBV28	TRBJ1-1	CASSSLSGRDTEAFF	TGTGCCAGCAGTTCGCTCTCCGGGAGGGACACTGAAGCTTTCTTT
TRBD1	NA	TRBV30	TRBJ1-2	CAWVETGTGYTF	TGTGCCTGGGTGGAGACAGGGACTGGCTACACCTTC
TRBD1	once	TRBV14	TRBJ1-2	CASSPRTGGGGYTF	TGTGCCAGCAGCCCTCGGACAGGGGGAGGGGGCTACACCTTC
NA	NA	TRBV7-8	TRBJ1-4	CASSSQGLRGEKLFF	TGTGCCAGCAGCTCACAGGGCCTTCGCGGTGAAAAACTGTTTTTT
NA	few	TRBV9	TRBJ2-1	CASSVVPDPQGEQFF	TGTGCCAGCAGCGTAGTTCCTGACCCTCAGGGGGAGCAGTTCTTC
NA	once	TRBV30	TRBJ2-1	CACRDINEQFF	TGTGCCTGCCGGGACATCAATGAGCAGTTCTTC
TRBD2	NA	TRBV2	TRBJ2-3	CASRDRRRTSGTDTQYF	TGTGCCAGCAGAGATCGTCGCAGGACTAGCGGGACAGATACGCAGTATTTT
NA	NA	TRBV7-2	TRBJ2-5	CASSLSNRETQYF	TGTGCCAGCAGCTTGTCCAACAGGGAGACCCAGTACTTC
TRBD1	NA	TRBV9	TRBJ2-7	CASSPLQGSSYEQYF	TGTGCCAGCAGCCCTCTACAGGGGTCCTCCTACGAGCAGTACTTC
NA	NA	TRBV5-5	TRBJ1-5	CASSLMQEQNQPQHF	TGTGCCAGCAGCTTGATGCAGGAGCAAAATCAGCCCCAGCATTTT
NA	NA	TRBV10-3	TRBJ2-7	CAISEPGAAPYEQYF	TGTGCCATCAGTGAGCCAGGCGCGGCTCCCTACGAGCAGTACTTC
NA	NA	TRBV7-2	TRBJ1-2	CASSQAGGLSYGYTF	TGTGCCAGCAGCCAGGCTGGGGGGCTAAGCTATGGCTACACCTTC
TRBD2	NA	TRBV11-3	TRBJ2-1	CASSLDGTSQFF	TGTGCCAGCAGCTTAGATGGGACTAGCCAATTCTTC
NA	NA	TRBV5-1	TRBJ2-3	CASEGGSTDTQYF	TGCGCCAGCGAGGGGGGGAGTACAGATACGCAGTATTTT
TRBD1	NA	TRBV6-1	TRBJ2-2	CASSARQGPNTGELFF	TGTGCCAGCAGTGCTAGACAGGGACCGAACACCGGGGAGCTGTTTTTT
TRBD2	NA	TRBV10-3	TRBJ2-5	CATRPSGQETQYF	TGTGCCACCCGGCCTAGCGGACAAGAGACCCAGTACTTC
NA	NA	TRBV19	TRBJ2-1	CASSIDLSRNEQFF	TGTGCCAGTAGTATAGACTTAAGTCGCAATGAGCAGTTCTTC
NA	NA	TRBV28	TRBJ2-2	CATEGAGRDTGELFF	TGTGCCACAGAGGGGGCGGGGAGGGACACCGGGGAGCTGTTTTTT
NA	NA	TRBV11-2	TRBJ2-7	CASSLYRPVPYEQYF	TGTGCCAGCAGCTTATATAGGCCAGTTCCCTACGAGCAGTACTTC
NA	NA	TRBV18	TRBJ2-7	CASTGQSSSYEQYF	TGTGCCAGCACAGGACAGTCAAGCTCCTACGAGCAGTACTTC
NA	few	TRBV5-1	TRBJ2-7	CASSLMGGNTYEQYF	TGCGCCAGCAGCCTAATGGGGGGCAACACCTACGAGCAGTACTTC
TRBD1	NA	TRBV27	TRBJ2-7	CASSMKTGSSYEQYF	TGTGCCAGCAGCATGAAGACAGGGAGCTCCTACGAGCAGTACTTC
TRBD2	NA	TRBV27	TRBJ2-3	CASSARWTSGRNTQYF	TGTGCCAGCAGTGCTCGCTGGACTAGCGGGAGAAATACGCAGTATTTT
TRBD1	few	TRBV7-9	TRBJ2-5	CASSPREGGQGATQYF	TGTGCCAGCAGTCCCCGGGAAGGGGGCCAAGGAGCGACCCAGTACTTC
NA	NA	TRBV21-1	TRBJ2-2	CASRSTRNTGELFF	TGTGCCAGCAGATCCACCAGGAACACCGGGGAGCTGTTTTTT
NA	NA	TRBV6-5	TRBJ1-2	CASRMLANYGYTF	TGTGCCAGCCGAATGTTAGCTAACTATGGCTACACCTTC